A single sample is the source of the 31 T cell receptor beta chains below, sequenced in a study of blood T cell repertoires in COVID-19. Clones were sequenced by immunoSEQ multiplex PCR, and TCRdb holds only the in-frame ones, with some missing. There are around 310,000 clones in the sample; over 80% occur only once, and about 5% lies in the top ten. The sample taken for sequencing was PBMCs or T cells enriched from blood (not recorded which). The receptors derive from a man in his thirties or forties who had recovered from COVID-19.

About this clone: Other DNA sequences from this sample encode an identical CDR3 as well. The chain uses TRBV29-1 and TRBJ2-3; D not resolved. The V end lost 6 bases, the J end lost 0 bases, and 4 bases lay between the germline ends. Germline V gives CDR1 SQVTM, CDR2 ANQGSEA. The CDR3 runs 11 residues. The CDR3 nucleotides are TGCAGCGTCCGTAGCACAGATACGCAGTATTTT. Its translation is CSVRSTDTQYF.

The V call is TRBV28, the J call TRBJ2-5, with a weak D call TRBD2 (6 bases). V dropped 5 bases and J dropped 5 bases, with 9 bases sitting between them. CDR1 and CDR2 from the germline V gene are MDHEN and SYDVKM. CDR3 length: 12 residues. The DNA for the CDR3 is TGTGCCAGCAGTGCGGGGAGGGAGACCCAGTACTTC. It is translated as CASSAGRETQYF. Using reference TRBV28 and TRBJ2-5 for the parts outside the CDR3, the full variable domain is DVKVTQSSRYLVKRTGEKVFLECVQDMDHENMFWYRQDPGLGLRLIYFSYDVKMKEKGDIPEGYSVSREKKERFSLILESASTNQTSMYLCASSAGRETQYFGPGTRLLVL.

The gene calls are TRBV27 and TRBJ2-7, with 9 bases aligning to TRBD1. CDR1 is MNHEY and CDR2 is SMNVEV in the germline V gene (reference sequence). V dropped 5 bases and J dropped 6; count of bases not matched to a gene: 8. The CDR3 is 14 residues long. The CDR3 DNA sequence: TGTGCCAGCAGTCCGGACAGGGGAGTGAGCGAGCAGTACTTC. Translated: CASSPDRGVSEQYF.

The J gene is TRBJ2-5, the V gene TRBV10-1, with 7 bases matching TRBD1. V lost 3 bases and J lost 3; bases outside the gene matches: 7. Germline assignment: CDR1 WNHNN and CDR2 SYGVQD (reference sequence). The CDR3 loop spans 15 amino acids. The CDR3 spells CASSEDGTAEETQYF. The CDR3 DNA sequence: TGCGCCAGCAGTGAAGACGGGACAGCGGAAGAGACCCAGTACTTC.

V usage is TRBV3-1 (or the pseudogene TRBV3-2) and J usage is TRBJ2-7; D uncertain. CDR3 size: 13 residues. Germline V CDR1 and CDR2: LGHDT, YNNKEL (reference sequence). The V end lost 4 bases, the J end lost 3 bases, and 10 bases lay between the germline ends. The CDR3 region has the DNA TGTGCCAGCAGCCCGGGTGGCGTCTACGAGCAGTACTTC. This encodes CASSPGGVYEQYF.

The chain links TRBV15 to TRBJ1-5, with 11 nucleotides matching TRBD1. The junction had 15 bases not matched to a gene; V was cut back by 4 bases and J by 10 bases. Per germline, CDR1 LNHNV and CDR2 YYDKDF (reference sequence). CDR3 length: 17 residues. The CDR3 nucleotides read TGTGCCACCAGCAAAGACAGGGACAGGGGGGAAAGGGTCCCCCAGCATTTT. It specifies CATSKDRDRGERVPQHF.

V gene TRBV7-7 combines with J gene TRBJ2-5; 12 nucleotides align to TRBD2. Looked up from germline, CDR1 is SSHAT and CDR2 is FNYEAQ (reference sequence). The CDR3 consists of 18 residues. Trimming cost V 2 bases and J 5 bases; bases outside gene matches: 12. CDR3 loop: CASSLTPLAGGPGETQYF. The DNA of the CDR3 is TGTGCCAGCAGCTTAACTCCGCTAGCGGGGGGGCCGGGTGAGACCCAGTACTTC.

The chain uses TRBV2 and TRBJ2-7; 7 bases match TRBD1. The CDR3 runs to 16 residues. V was clipped by 4 bases and J by 1 base; unmatched bases: 10. Germline CDR1 SNHLY, CDR2 FYNNEI. DNA for the CDR3: TGTGCCAGCAGTGGGTGGACCGGGACAGATTCCTACGAGCAGTACTTC. Protein sequence: CASSGWTGTDSYEQYF.

V usage is TRBV4-1 and J usage is TRBJ2-7; maybe TRBD2 (6 bases). Germline assignment: CDR1 MGHRA and CDR2 YSYEKL. This CDR3 has 15 residues. The ends were cut back, 3 bases at V and 0 bases at J, with 12 bases in the middle. The CDR3 DNA follows: TGCGCCAGCAGCCAGCCTGTGGGGGGCTCCTACGAGCAGTACTTC. This translates into CASSQPVGGSYEQYF.

The rearrangement joins TRBV5-4 to TRBJ1-4; possible D gene TRBD1, 5 bases. The ends were cut back, 5 bases at V and 3 bases at J, with 14 bases in the middle. Germline V gene lookup returns CDR1 SGHNT and CDR2 YYREEE (reference sequence). The CDR3 covers 15 residues. Here the CDR3 DNA reads TGTGCCAGCAGATCTGAGGCGGGACCTAATGAAAAACTGTTTTTT. This sequence encodes CASRSEAGPNEKLFF.

The V gene is TRBV5-6, the J gene TRBJ1-1; D is unresolved. The germline gives CDR1 SGHDT, CDR2 YYEEEE. V lost 0 bases, J lost 6 bases, and 9 bases lay in between. The CDR3 consists of 13 residues. The CDR3 here is CASSLVDGAEAFF. CDR3 nucleotide sequence: TGTGCCAGCAGCTTGGTTGACGGGGCTGAAGCTTTCTTT.

This chain uses TRBV5-4 with TRBJ2-5, with D possibly being TRBD1 (5 bases). The CDR3 has 14 residues. Trimming stripped 6 bases from V and 4 bases from J, with 16 bases between. Germline values: CDR1 SGHNT, CDR2 YYREEE (reference sequence). Written as DNA, the CDR3 is TGTGCCAGCACCTTCACGTTAGGGGCAGAGACCCAGTACTTC. Protein product: CASTFTLGAETQYF.

The CDR3: CASSLAGGRYGNTIYF. DNA for the CDR3: TGCGCCAGCAGCTTGGCGGGGGGGCGTTATGGAAACACCATATATTTT. The chain links TRBV5-1 to TRBJ1-3; the D gene is possibly TRBD1 (6 bases). V was shortened by 0 bases and J by 3 bases, with 13 bases between the two germline ends. Germline V lookup: CDR1 SGHRS, CDR2 YFSETQ. The CDR3 runs 16 residues.

The rearrangement links TRBV21-1 to TRBJ2-3; the DNA was not compared with TRBD2, the D call given in the table. TRBV21-1 corresponds to a pseudogene. The CDR3 consists of 17 residues. The CDR3 region is CASSKVERGGCTDTQYF. CDR3 nucleotide sequence: TGTGCCAGCAGCAAAGTAGAGCGGGGGGGATGCACAGATACGCAGTATTTT.

This clone has a handful of counts. The chain combines TRBV3-1 (or the pseudogene TRBV3-2) with TRBJ1-6; D is unclear. The V gene lost 0 bases and the J gene lost 10 bases, with 16 bases spanning the gap. The CDR3 has 16 residues. Germline V lookup: CDR1 LGHDT, CDR2 YNNKEL (reference sequence). This chain's CDR3 is CASSQDPVGLGSPLHF. In nucleotides, the CDR3 is TGTGCCAGCAGCCAAGATCCGGTCGGACTGGGGTCACCCCTCCACTTT.

The J gene is TRBJ2-3, the V gene TRBV5-4, with D possibly TRBD1 on 6 matching bases. This CDR3 has 16 residues. V was shortened by 4 bases and J by 0 bases, with 15 bases between the two germline ends. The germline V gene has CDR1 SGHNT and CDR2 YYREEE (reference sequence). Here the CDR3 reads CASSLGTSHSTDTQYF. The CDR3 DNA reads as TGTGCCAGCAGCCTTGGGACATCCCATAGCACAGATACGCAGTATTTT.

The rearrangement joins TRBV6-1 to TRBJ2-2; no firm D call. The germline V and J ends were trimmed by 0 bases and 7 bases, with 6 bases remaining between them. The CDR3 loop spans 13 amino acids. Per germline, CDR1 MNHNS and CDR2 SASEGT. The DNA for the CDR3 is TGTGCCAGCAGTGAAGCGGAGCACGGGGAGCTGTTTTTT. As protein: CASSEAEHGELFF.

This CDR3 is CATSDPRGSNYGYTF. The CDR3 nucleotides read TGTGCCACCAGTGACCCGAGAGGTTCTAACTATGGCTACACCTTC. V gene TRBV24-1 combines with J gene TRBJ1-2; the D is unclear. The CDR3 spans 15 residues. The V and J ends lost 4 bases and 0 bases respectively, with 11 bases between them. CDR1 and CDR2 (germline): KGHDR, SFDVKD.

The chain joins TRBV5-1 to TRBJ2-3, with 15 nucleotides matching TRBD2. The CDR3 sequence is 18 residues long. The V and J ends lost 3 bases and 0 bases, in that order; junction bases with no gene match: 5. CDR1 and CDR2 from the germline V gene are SGHRS and YFSETQ. This chain's CDR3 is CASSWGGLAGGSTDTQYF. DNA for the CDR3: TGCGCCAGCAGCTGGGGAGGACTAGCGGGGGGGAGCACAGATACGCAGTATTTT.

The gene calls are TRBV5-8 and TRBJ2-7; 7 nucleotides line up with TRBD1. The V gene's germline CDR1 is SGHTS and CDR2 YDEGEE. This CDR3 is built from 17 residues. J was trimmed by 1 base and V by 0 bases; bases with no gene match: 10. Here the CDR3 DNA reads TGTGCCAGCAGCTTGGTTAGGGACAGAGGAATATCCTACGAGCAGTACTTC. Translation: CASSLVRDRGISYEQYF.

This sequence joins TRBV12-5 and TRBJ2-5, with 11 bases matching TRBD2. Losses at the gene ends were 6 bases for V and 1 base for J; bases not matched to a gene: 7. CDR3 length equals 16 residues. Germline-derived CDR1 and CDR2 are LGHNT and FRNRAP. The CDR3 coding sequence is TGTGCTAGTGGCCCAGGGACTAGCGGCCCCCAAGAGACCCAGTACTTC. Its protein product is CASGPGTSGPQETQYF.

This clone has only a few counts. The rearrangement links TRBV30 to TRBJ1-1; TRBD1 might be the D (6 bases). Trimming stripped 5 bases from V and 7 bases from J, with 17 bases between. This CDR3 is built from 13 residues. Germline V gives CDR1 GTSNPN, CDR2 SVGIG (reference sequence). CDR3 DNA: TGTGCCTGGGAACCACCGGGACAACTTGAAGCTTTCTTT. It yields the protein CAWEPPGQLEAFF.

J is TRBJ2-2 and V is TRBV11-2, with a weak D call TRBD2 (6 bases). V gave up 0 bases and J gave up 9 bases, with 8 bases separating them. The CDR3 spans 13 residues. In germline, CDR1 is SGHAT, CDR2 FQNNGV. The CDR3 region has the DNA TGTGCCAGCAGCTTAGATCTAGCGAGGGAGCTGTTTTTT. It translates to CASSLDLARELFF.

The chain links TRBV5-1 to TRBJ2-1; tentatively, D is TRBD2 (5 bases). The CDR3 is 15 amino acids. V was clipped by 0 bases and J by 2 bases, with 9 bases between them. The germline CDR1 and CDR2 sequences are SGHRS and YFSETQ. The CDR3 DNA follows: TGCGCCAGCAGCTTGGCGCCCGGGGCCTACAATGAGCAGTTCTTC. This translates into CASSLAPGAYNEQFF.

The chain links TRBV7-2 to TRBJ2-7; possible D gene TRBD1, 6 bases. Per the germline V gene, CDR1 is SGHTA and CDR2 is FQGNSA. This CDR3 comprises 15 residues. V was cut by 5 bases and J by 3 bases, with 17 bases left in between. Here the CDR3 DNA reads TGTGCCAGCAGCCGGAAAAACAACAGGGACTACGAGCAGTACTTC. Protein sequence: CASSRKNNRDYEQYF.

The V and J genes are TRBV19 and TRBJ2-1, with D perhaps TRBD2 (5 bases). V gave up 6 bases and J gave up 3 bases, with 12 bases separating them. The germline V gene has CDR1 LNHDA and CDR2 SQIVND (reference sequence). The CDR3 is 14 amino acids. CDR3 in amino acids: CASSSDWVYNEQFF. DNA of the CDR3: TGTGCCAGTAGCTCGGACTGGGTCTACAATGAGCAGTTCTTC.

The chain joins TRBV11-3 to TRBJ1-6; 7 nucleotides line up with TRBD1. The junction had 6 bases not matched to a gene; V was cut back by 5 bases and J by 5 bases. Looked up from germline, CDR1 is SGHNT and CDR2 is YENEEA. There are 15 residues in the CDR3. The CDR3 DNA follows: TGTGCCAGCAGCCCTGGGACAGTTGATAATTCACCCCTCCACTTT. It codes for CASSPGTVDNSPLHF.

The gene calls are TRBV6-5 and TRBJ1-2; maybe TRBD1 (5 bases). This CDR3 spans 13 amino acids. Looked up from germline, CDR1 is MNHEY and CDR2 is SVGAGI. V was clipped by 7 bases and J by 4 bases, with 13 bases between them. This CDR3 reads CASTLGQLYGYTF. The CDR3 DNA follows: TGTGCCAGCACTCTGGGGCAGCTCTATGGCTACACCTTC.

The V gene is TRBV15, the J gene TRBJ2-3; D possibly corresponds to TRBD2 (5 bases). From germline, CDR1 is LNHNV and CDR2 YYDKDF (reference sequence). Trimming took 1 base from V and 0 from J, leaving 8 bases between them. The CDR3 totals 15 residues. The CDR3 DNA sequence: TGTGCCACCAGCAGAGGGGAGACTAGCACAGATACGCAGTATTTT. It codes for CATSRGETSTDTQYF.

The chain recombines TRBV5-1 with TRBJ2-3; 10 bases agree with TRBD1. This CDR3 region has 14 residues. V was clipped by 4 bases and J by 4 bases; unmatched bases: 3. Germline CDR1 reads SGHRS; CDR2 reads YFSETQ. CDR3 residues: CASSLGTGADTQYF. The CDR3 DNA reads as TGCGCCAGCAGCCTAGGGACAGGGGCAGATACGCAGTATTTT.

The chain joins TRBV15 to TRBJ2-7, with TRBD2 as a possible D gene (5 bases). Trimming pared 0 bases from V and 0 bases from J, leaving 12 bases between. The CDR3 is made up of 16 amino acids. Germline V gives CDR1 LNHNV, CDR2 YYDKDF (reference sequence). The CDR3 reads CATSRDGGLLSYEQYF. CDR3 in DNA: TGTGCCACCAGCAGAGATGGAGGACTTCTCTCCTACGAGCAGTACTTC.